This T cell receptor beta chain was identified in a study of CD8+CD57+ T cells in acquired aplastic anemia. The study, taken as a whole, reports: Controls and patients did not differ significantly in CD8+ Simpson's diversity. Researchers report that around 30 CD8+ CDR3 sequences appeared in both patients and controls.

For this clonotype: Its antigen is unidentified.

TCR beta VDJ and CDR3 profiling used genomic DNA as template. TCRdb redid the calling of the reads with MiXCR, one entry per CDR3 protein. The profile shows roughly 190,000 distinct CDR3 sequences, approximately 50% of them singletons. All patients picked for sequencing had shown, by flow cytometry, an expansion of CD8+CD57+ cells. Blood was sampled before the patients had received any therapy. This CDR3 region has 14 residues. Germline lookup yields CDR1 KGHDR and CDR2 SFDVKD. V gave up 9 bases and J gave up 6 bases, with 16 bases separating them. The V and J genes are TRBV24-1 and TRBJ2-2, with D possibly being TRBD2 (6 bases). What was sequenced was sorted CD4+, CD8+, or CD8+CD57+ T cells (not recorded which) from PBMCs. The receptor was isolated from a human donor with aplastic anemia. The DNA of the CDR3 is TGTGCCACCGTAACTAGCCCCGGGGCCGGGGAGCTGTTTTTT. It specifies CATVTSPGAGELFF.